The 8 T cell receptor beta chains listed next were all sequenced from one sample in a study of blood T cell repertoires in COVID-19. Assay: immunoSEQ multiplex PCR; the TCRdb copy retains only in-frame clones and omits some. The sample consists of about 100,000 clones, 80% to 95% of them appearing once. The specimen was peripheral blood. The receptors were sampled from a man aged 70 or older with acute or convalescent COVID-19.

Here the CDR3 DNA reads TGTGCCAGCAGCCAAGATTTAAACCTAAAAAATAAAGCGGGAGGGTACAATGAGCAGTTCTTC. This codes for CASSQDLNLKNKAGGYNEQFF. This sequence joins TRBV3-1 (or the pseudogene TRBV3-2) and TRBJ2-1, with TRBD2 identical over 10 bases. The J segment lost 4 bases and the V segment lost 0 bases, leaving 18 bases of the junction unmatched. CDR1 LGHDT and CDR2 YNNKEL come from the germline V gene (reference sequence). The CDR3 contains 21 residues.

This chain joins TRBV7-2 and TRBJ2-1; the D gene is possibly TRBD2 (6 bases). Trimming removed 3 bases at V and 8 bases at J, with 17 bases between. The CDR3 consists of 15 residues. Germline CDR1 reads SGHTA; CDR2 reads FQGNSA. CDR3 in amino acids: CASSFHSGPGYEQFF. The CDR3 DNA reads as TGTGCCAGCAGCTTCCATAGCGGCCCTGGGTATGAGCAGTTCTTC.

The chain links TRBV7-8 to TRBJ1-5; a weak D match, TRBD1 (5 bases). The germline gives CDR1 SGHVS, CDR2 FQNEAQ. V lost 2 bases and J 7 bases, leaving 15 bases between the germline ends. There are 15 residues in the CDR3. The DNA for the CDR3 is TGTGCCAGCAGCTTAACCCCCGACAGTTTCCAGCCCCAGCATTTT. Translated: CASSLTPDSFQPQHF.

The chain carries TRBV29-1 and TRBJ1-5; 10 bases agree with TRBD1. This CDR3 is built from 12 residues. Germline CDR1 and CDR2: SQVTM and ANQGSEA. V lost 6 bases to trimming and J lost 7 bases; unmatched junction nucleotides: 3. CDR3 bases: TGCAGCGTCCGGGACAGGGGACAGCCCCAGCATTTT. As protein: CSVRDRGQPQHF.

J is TRBJ2-2 and V is TRBV18, with 7 bases lining up with TRBD1. The CDR3 totals 14 residues. V dropped 3 bases and J dropped 4; count of bases not matched to a gene: 2. Looked up from germline, CDR1 is KGHSH and CDR2 is LQKENI. The DNA for the CDR3 is TGTGCCAGCTCACCGGCAGGGGGCACCGGGGAGCTGTTTTTT. As protein: CASSPAGGTGELFF.

This clone was seen more than once but under ten times. The gene calls are TRBV12-3 or TRBV12-4 and TRBJ1-2; 7 positions agree with TRBD1. J gave up 7 bases and V 6 bases, and 5 bases lay outside the gene matches. The CDR3 is made up of 12 amino acids. The chain's CDR3 is CASSQGVGGYTF. The CDR3 DNA follows: TGTGCCAGCAGCCAGGGGGTAGGTGGCTACACCTTC.

This rearrangement joins TRBV27 to TRBJ2-1; 8 bases map to TRBD2. The germline CDR1 and CDR2 sequences are MNHEY and SMNVEV (reference sequence). Trimming cost V 10 bases and J 0 bases; bases outside gene matches: 5. The CDR3 contains 14 residues. DNA of the CDR3: TGTGCCACGGGGGGGGTAAGCTCCTACAATGAGCAGTTCTTC. Its protein product is CATGGVSSYNEQFF.

The chain links TRBV5-6 to TRBJ1-3; no firm D call. Between the trimmed V and J ends, which lost 5 bases and 4 bases, there was a span of 10 bases. The CDR3 runs 13 residues. The germline gives CDR1 SGHDT, CDR2 YYEEEE. The CDR3 DNA sequence: TGTGCCAGCAGTCAAGGCAGGGGAAACACCATATATTTT. It yields the protein CASSQGRGNTIYF.